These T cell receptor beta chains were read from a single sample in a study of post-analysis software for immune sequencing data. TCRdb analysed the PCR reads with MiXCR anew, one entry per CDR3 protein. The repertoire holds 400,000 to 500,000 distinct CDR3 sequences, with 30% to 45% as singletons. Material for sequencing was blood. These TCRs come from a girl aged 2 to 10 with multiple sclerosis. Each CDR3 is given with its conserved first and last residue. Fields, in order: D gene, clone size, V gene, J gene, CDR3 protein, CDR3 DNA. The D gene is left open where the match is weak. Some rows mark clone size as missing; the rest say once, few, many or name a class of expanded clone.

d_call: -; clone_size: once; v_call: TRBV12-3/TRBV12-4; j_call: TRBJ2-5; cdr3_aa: CASRNRAGETQYF; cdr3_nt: TGTGCCAGCAGAAACAGGGCCGGGGAGACCCAGTACTTC
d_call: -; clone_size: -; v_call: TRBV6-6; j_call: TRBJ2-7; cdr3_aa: CASSYRVVNGYEQYF; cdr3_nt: TGTGCCAGCAGTTACCGGGTGGTGAATGGGTACGAGCAGTACTTC
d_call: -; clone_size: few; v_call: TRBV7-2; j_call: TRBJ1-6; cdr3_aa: CASSLVGRGDSPLHF; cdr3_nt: TGTGCCAGCAGCTTAGTGGGCAGGGGAGATTCACCCCTCCACTTT
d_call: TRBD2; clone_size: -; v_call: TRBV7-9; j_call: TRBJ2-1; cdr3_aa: CASSSDRGLAGEQFF; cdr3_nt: TGTGCCAGCAGCTCAGACCGTGGACTAGCGGGTGAGCAGTTCTTC
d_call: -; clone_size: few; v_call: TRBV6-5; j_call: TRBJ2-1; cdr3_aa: CATHRVYNEQFF; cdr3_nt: TGTGCCACCCACAGGGTCTACAATGAGCAGTTCTTC
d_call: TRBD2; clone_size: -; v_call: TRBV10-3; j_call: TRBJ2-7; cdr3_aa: CAISGSSGSPYEQYF; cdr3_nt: TGTGCCATCAGTGGCTCTAGCGGGAGTCCATACGAGCAGTACTTC
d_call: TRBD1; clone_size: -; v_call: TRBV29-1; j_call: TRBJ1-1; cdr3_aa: CSVETGFEAFF; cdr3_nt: TGCAGCGTGGAGACAGGGTTTGAAGCTTTCTTT
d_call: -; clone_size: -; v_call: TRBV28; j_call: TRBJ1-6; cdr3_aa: CASSPITPGNSPLHF; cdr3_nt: TGTGCCAGCAGCCCCATTACCCCCGGTAATTCACCCCTCCACTTT
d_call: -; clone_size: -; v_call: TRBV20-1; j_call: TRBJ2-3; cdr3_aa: CSALDGPHLTDTQYF; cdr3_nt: TGCAGTGCTCTAGACGGACCCCACCTCACAGATACGCAGTATTTT
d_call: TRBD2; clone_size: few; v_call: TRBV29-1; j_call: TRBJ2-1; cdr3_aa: CSVVGTSGRYEQFF; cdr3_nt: TGCAGCGTTGTAGGGACTAGCGGGCGGTATGAGCAGTTCTTC
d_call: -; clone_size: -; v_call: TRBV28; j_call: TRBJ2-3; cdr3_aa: CASSFGVRELRTDTQYF; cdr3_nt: TGTGCCAGCAGCTTTGGGGTGAGGGAGTTACGCACAGATACGCAGTATTTT
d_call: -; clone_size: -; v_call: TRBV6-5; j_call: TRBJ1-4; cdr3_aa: CASSYSRTEEKLFF; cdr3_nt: TGTGCCAGCAGTTACTCGCGGACGGAAGAAAAACTGTTTTTT
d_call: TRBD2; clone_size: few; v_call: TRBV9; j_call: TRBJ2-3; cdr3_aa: CASSKRTSGRVTDTQYF; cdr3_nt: TGTGCCAGCAGCAAAAGGACTAGCGGGAGGGTGACAGATACGCAGTATTTT
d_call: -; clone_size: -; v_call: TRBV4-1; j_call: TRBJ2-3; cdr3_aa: CTSSPHYAADTQYF; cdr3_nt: TGCACCAGCAGCCCACACTATGCGGCAGATACGCAGTATTTT
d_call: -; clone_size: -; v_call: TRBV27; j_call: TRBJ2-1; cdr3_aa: CASSLVGFTNNEQFF; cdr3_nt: TGTGCCAGCAGTTTAGTCGGCTTCACCAACAATGAGCAGTTCTTC
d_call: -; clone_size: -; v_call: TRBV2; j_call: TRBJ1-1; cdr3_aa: CAIAGPGGNTEAFF; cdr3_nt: TGTGCCATCGCGGGGCCCGGGGGGAACACTGAAGCTTTCTTT
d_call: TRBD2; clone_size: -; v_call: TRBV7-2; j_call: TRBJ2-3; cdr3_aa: CASSLTGGPLTDTQYF; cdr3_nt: TGTGCCAGCAGCTTAACGGGGGGGCCCCTCACAGATACGCAGTATTTT
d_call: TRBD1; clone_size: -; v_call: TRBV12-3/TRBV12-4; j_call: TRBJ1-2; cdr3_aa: CASSPGQGLINYGYTF; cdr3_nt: TGTGCCAGCAGTCCGGGACAGGGGCTAATTAACTATGGCTACACCTTC
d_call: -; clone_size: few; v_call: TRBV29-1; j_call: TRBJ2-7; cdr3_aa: CSVEGATLEQYF; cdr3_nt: TGCAGCGTTGAGGGAGCGACGCTCGAGCAGTACTTC
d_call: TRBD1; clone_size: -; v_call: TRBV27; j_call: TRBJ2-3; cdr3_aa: CASRRLRDSTDTQYF; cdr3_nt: TGTGCCAGCAGACGACTACGGGACAGTACAGATACGCAGTATTTT
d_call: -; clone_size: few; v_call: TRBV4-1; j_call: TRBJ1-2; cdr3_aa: CASSHRSGGPSPGYTF; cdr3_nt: TGCGCCAGCAGCCATCGGTCCGGGGGCCCGTCCCCTGGCTACACCTTC
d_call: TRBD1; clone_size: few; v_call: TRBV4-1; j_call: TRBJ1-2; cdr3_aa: CASSRGGEGQGDVGYGYTF; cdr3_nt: TGCGCCAGCAGCCGAGGAGGTGAGGGACAGGGAGACGTGGGCTATGGCTACACCTTC
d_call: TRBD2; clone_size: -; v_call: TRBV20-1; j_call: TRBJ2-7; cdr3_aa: CSAPQGTSGAYEQYF; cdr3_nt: TGCAGTGCTCCCCAAGGGACTAGCGGGGCCTACGAGCAGTACTTC
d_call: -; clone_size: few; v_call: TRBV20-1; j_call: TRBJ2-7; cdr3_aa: CSATRARAILPYEQYF; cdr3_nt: TGCAGTGCTACCCGGGCTAGGGCCATCCTCCCCTACGAGCAGTACTTC
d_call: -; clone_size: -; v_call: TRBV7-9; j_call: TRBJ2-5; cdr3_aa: CASRGPFAPEQYF; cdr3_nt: TGTGCCAGCAGGGGACCCTTTGCTCCGGAGCAGTACTTC
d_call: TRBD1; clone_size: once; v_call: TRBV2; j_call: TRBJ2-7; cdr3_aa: CASRADRGLYEQYF; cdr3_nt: TGTGCCAGCAGGGCCGACAGGGGTTTATACGAGCAGTACTTC
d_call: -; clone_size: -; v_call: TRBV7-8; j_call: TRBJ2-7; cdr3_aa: CASSYTNRPAYEQYF; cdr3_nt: TGTGCCAGCAGCTACACCAACAGGCCAGCCTACGAGCAGTACTTC
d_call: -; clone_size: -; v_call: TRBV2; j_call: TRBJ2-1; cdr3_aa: CASRQDWAEQFF; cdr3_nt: TGTGCCAGTAGACAGGACTGGGCTGAGCAGTTCTTC
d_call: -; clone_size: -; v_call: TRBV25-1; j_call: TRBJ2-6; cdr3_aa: CASSDYSSGANVLTF; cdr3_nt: TGTGCCAGCAGTGACTACAGCTCTGGGGCCAACGTCCTGACTTTC
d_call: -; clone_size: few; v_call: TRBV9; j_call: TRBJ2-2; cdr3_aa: CASSLGGGQGTGELFF; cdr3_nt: TGTGCCAGCAGCCTAGGGGGGGGGCAAGGCACCGGGGAGCTGTTTTTT
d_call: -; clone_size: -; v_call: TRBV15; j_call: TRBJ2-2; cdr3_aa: CATSNTGYVAGELFF; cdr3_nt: TGTGCCACCAGCAACACAGGGTATGTCGCCGGGGAGCTGTTTTTT
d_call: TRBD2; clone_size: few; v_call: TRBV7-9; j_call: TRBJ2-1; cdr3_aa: CASSGTSADNEQFF; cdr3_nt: TGTGCCAGCAGTGGGACTAGCGCCGACAATGAGCAGTTCTTC
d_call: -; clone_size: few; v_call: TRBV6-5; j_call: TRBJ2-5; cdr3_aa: CASSYLQMMETQYF; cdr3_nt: TGTGCCAGCAGTTACCTACAGATGATGGAGACCCAGTACTTC
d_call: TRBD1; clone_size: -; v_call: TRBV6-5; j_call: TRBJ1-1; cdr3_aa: CASSYLGARGGTEAFF; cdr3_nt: TGTGCCAGCAGTTACTTAGGTGCCAGGGGGGGGACTGAAGCTTTCTTT
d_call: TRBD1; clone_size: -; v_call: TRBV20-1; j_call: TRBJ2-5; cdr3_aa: CSAIGGTGQETQYF; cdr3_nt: TGCAGTGCAATAGGAGGGACAGGGCAAGAGACCCAGTACTTC
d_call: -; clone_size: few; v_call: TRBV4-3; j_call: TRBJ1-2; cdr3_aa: CASSQAGSGYTF; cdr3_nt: TGCGCCAGCAGCCAAGCAGGATCTGGCTACACCTTC
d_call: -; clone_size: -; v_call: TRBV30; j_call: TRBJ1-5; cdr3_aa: CAWSVLIGVGQPQHF; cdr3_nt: TGTGCCTGGAGTGTACTTATAGGGGTTGGACAGCCCCAGCATTTT
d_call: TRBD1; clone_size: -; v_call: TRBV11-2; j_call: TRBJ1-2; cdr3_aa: CASSWDRWNYGYTF; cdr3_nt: TGTGCCAGCAGTTGGGACAGGTGGAACTATGGCTACACCTTC
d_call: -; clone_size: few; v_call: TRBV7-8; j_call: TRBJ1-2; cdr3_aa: CASSLAEDLGYTF; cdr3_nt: TGTGCCAGCAGCTTGGCAGAGGACCTTGGCTACACCTTC
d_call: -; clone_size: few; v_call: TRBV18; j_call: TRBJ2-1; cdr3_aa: CASSPPKSYREGGRNEQFF; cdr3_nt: TGTGCCAGCTCACCTCCCAAATCCTACAGGGAAGGGGGTAGGAATGAGCAGTTCTTC
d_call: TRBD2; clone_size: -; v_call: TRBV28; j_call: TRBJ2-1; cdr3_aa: CASSLSGRVDEQFF; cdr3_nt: TGTGCCAGCAGTTTAAGCGGGAGGGTAGATGAGCAGTTCTTC
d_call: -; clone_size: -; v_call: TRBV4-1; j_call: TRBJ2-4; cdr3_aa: CASSQERRWGVAKNIQYF; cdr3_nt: TGCGCCAGCAGCCAAGAAAGACGGTGGGGGGTAGCCAAAAACATTCAGTACTTC